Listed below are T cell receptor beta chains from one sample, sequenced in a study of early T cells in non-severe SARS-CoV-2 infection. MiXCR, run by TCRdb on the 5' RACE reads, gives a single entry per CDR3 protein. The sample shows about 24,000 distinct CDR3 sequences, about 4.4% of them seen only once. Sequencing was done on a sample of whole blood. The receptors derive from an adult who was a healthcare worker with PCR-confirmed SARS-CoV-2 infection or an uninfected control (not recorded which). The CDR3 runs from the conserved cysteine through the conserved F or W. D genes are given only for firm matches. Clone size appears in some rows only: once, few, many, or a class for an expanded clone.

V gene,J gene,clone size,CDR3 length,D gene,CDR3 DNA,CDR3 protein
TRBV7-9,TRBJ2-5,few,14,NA,TGTGCCAGCAGCACCAGGGCGGGACAAGAGACCCAGTACTTC,CASSTRAGQETQYF
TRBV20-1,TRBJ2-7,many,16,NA,TGCAGTGCGCCCAATGTCAGGGCAGGGTCCTTCTACGAGCAGTACTTC,CSAPNVRAGSFYEQYF
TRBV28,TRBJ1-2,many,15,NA,TGTGCCAGCAGCAGCCTGGCCAGTCTTAACTATGGCTACACCTTC,CASSSLASLNYGYTF
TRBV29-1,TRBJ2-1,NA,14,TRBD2,TGCAGCGTTGCTGTACTAGCGGGGATAGGTGAGCAGTTCTTC,CSVAVLAGIGEQFF
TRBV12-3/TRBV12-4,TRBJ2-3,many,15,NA,TGTGCCAGCACCCCCTTCACGACTAGCACAGATACGCAGTATTTT,CASTPFTTSTDTQYF
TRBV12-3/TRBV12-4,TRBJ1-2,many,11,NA,TGTGCCAGCAGCAGCCGGGGGGGCTACACCTTC,CASSSRGGYTF
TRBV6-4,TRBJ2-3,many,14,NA,TGTGCCAGCAGTGAGGGCTCTAGCACAGATACGCAGTATTTT,CASSEGSSTDTQYF
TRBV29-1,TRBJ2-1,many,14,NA,TGCAGCGTCAGCATGGGCGGGATCTACAATGAGCAGTTCTTC,CSVSMGGIYNEQFF
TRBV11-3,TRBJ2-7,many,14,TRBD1,TGTGCCAGCAGCCCCCGGGACAGGCCCTACGAGCAGTACTTC,CASSPRDRPYEQYF
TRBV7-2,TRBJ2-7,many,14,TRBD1,TGTGCCAGCAGCTTAGACAGGGGATCCTACGAGCAGTACTTC,CASSLDRGSYEQYF
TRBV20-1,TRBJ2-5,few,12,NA,TGCAGTGCCCCCGATCTGGGGAAGACCCAGTACTTC,CSAPDLGKTQYF
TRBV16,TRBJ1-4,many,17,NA,TGTGCCAGCAGGCATAGTCGTCCCAGGGCTACTAATGAAAAACTGTTTTTT,CASRHSRPRATNEKLFF
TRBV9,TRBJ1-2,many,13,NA,TGTGCCAGCAGCCCGAACCTATCAGGGGGCTACACCTTC,CASSPNLSGGYTF
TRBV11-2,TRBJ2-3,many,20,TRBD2,TGTGCCAGCAGCTGGGGACTAGCGGGGTGGGGGAGCCGGAGCACAGATACGCAGTATTTT,CASSWGLAGWGSRSTDTQYF
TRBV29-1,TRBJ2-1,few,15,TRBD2,TGCAGCGTCCTTATAACTAGCGGGAGGGGCAATGAGCAGTTCTTC,CSVLITSGRGNEQFF
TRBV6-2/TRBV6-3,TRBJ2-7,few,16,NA,TGTGCCAGCAGTTACACCGAGGGGGTGGGACCTGTACGGCAGTACTTC,CASSYTEGVGPVRQYF
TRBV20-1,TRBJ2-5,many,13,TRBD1,TGCAGTGCTGGAGACAGGGGTTTGGAGACCCAGTACTTC,CSAGDRGLETQYF
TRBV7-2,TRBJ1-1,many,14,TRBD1,TGTGCCAGCAGCTCGGACAGGGTGAACACTGAAGCTTTCTTT,CASSSDRVNTEAFF
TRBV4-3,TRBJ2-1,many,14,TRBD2,TGCGCCAGCAGCCAATGGGCGGTTGGGCGGGAGCACTTCTTC,CASSQWAVGREHFF
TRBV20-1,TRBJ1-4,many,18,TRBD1,TGCAGTGCTAGAGGTTGGGACAGCGGCGCTACAACTAATGAAAAACTGTTTTTT,CSARGWDSGATTNEKLFF
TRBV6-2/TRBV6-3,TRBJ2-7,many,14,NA,TGTGCCAGCAGTTATAGGTACCTCAGCTACGAGCAGTACTTC,CASSYRYLSYEQYF
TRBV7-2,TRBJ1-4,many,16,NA,TGTGCCAGCAGCTTAGATAGGTCGAGAGGTAATGAAAAACTGTTTTTT,CASSLDRSRGNEKLFF